This T cell receptor (beta chain) was identified during a study of T-cell reconstitution after alpha-beta-depleted transplantation in children. In its sample, this clonotype was seen many times. Its antigen is unknown. Preparation of the TCRbeta library was carried out with unique molecular identifiers. TCRdb reanalysed the PCR reads using MiXCR and keeps one entry per CDR3 protein. Counted here are 200,000 to 300,000 distinct CDR3 sequences, about 23% occurring once; the ten biggest clones make up around 2.5%. Findings and limits, study-wide: Reports say that about two months after transplant, the alpha-beta T cells came out of several hundred graft clones that had expanded. Diversity and T-cell counts at one year after transplant derived mostly from new T cells. TCRbeta diversity was high at day 60 in some patients (a result of surviving recipient T cells and thymic progenitors).

The material was PBMCs, obtained before TCRalphabeta/CD19-depleted stem cell transplant. This clonotype was obtained from a girl aged 2 to 10 with Fanconi anemia, due to receive a stem cell transplant.

The CDR3 sequence: CASSVLIPSVSTSEQETQYF. As DNA, the CDR3 is TGTGCCAGCAGCGTGTTAATCCCTTCGGTCTCTACTAGCGAACAAGAGACCCAGTACTTC. The V and J genes are TRBV9 and TRBJ2-5; 7 bases line up with TRBD2. J was trimmed by 2 bases and V by 2 bases; bases with no gene match: 21. CDR3 length: 20 residues. CDR1 and CDR2 (germline): SGDLS, YYNGEE.